This T cell receptor (beta chain) emerged from a study of cytomegalovirus exposure and HLA in healthy donors. Overall study results and limits: Altogether, about 160 TCR beta chains were recorded as cytomegalovirus-associated. Later analysis found that TCR beta chains associated with HLA were more clonally expanded than other, equally common chains.

A word on this clone: Its antigen is undetermined.

The study ran its PCR with 60 Vbeta and 13 Jbeta primers. Sequencing used immunoSEQ multiplex PCR; TCRdb keeps in-frame clones, though not all of them. In the table there are about 130,000 clones, roughly 79% of which are singletons. The donors were healthy bone marrow donors. This CDR3 region has 13 residues. Per the germline V gene, CDR1 is SGHVS and CDR2 is FQNEAQ. V lost 5 bases to trimming and J lost 5 bases, with 12 bases between them. Source material: PBMCs. This receptor was obtained from a boy between 2 and 10 years old in good health and CMV-seronegative. This chain uses TRBV7-8 with TRBJ1-1; maybe TRBD1 (5 bases). CDR3 in amino acids: CASSDNPGTEAFF. The CDR3 DNA follows: TGTGCCAGCAGCGACAATCCAGGGACTGAAGCTTTCTTT.